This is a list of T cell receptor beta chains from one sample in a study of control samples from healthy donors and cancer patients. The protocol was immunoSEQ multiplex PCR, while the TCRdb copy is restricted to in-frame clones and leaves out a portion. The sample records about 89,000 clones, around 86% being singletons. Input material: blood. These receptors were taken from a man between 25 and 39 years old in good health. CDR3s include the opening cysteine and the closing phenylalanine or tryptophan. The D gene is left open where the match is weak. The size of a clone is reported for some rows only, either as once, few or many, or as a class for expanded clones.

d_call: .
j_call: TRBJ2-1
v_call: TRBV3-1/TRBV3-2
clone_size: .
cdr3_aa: CASSPRGLGVNEQFF
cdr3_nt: TGTGCCAGCAGCCCGAGGGGGTTGGGAGTCAATGAGCAGTTCTTC

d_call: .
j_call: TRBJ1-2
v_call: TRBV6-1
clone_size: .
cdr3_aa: CASSEERYGYTF
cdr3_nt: TGTGCCAGCAGTGAAGAGCGGTATGGCTACACCTTC

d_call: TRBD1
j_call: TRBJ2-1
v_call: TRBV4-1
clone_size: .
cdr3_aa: CASTPGQGYNEQFF
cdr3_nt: TGCGCCAGCACCCCGGGACAGGGCTACAATGAGCAGTTCTTC

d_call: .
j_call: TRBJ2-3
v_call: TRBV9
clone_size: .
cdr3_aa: CASSVEGGSSTDTQYF
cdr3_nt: TGTGCCAGCAGCGTAGAGGGAGGCAGTAGCACAGATACGCAGTATTTT

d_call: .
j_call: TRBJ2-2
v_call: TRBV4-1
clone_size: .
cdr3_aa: CASSLYPQATNTGELFF
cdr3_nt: TGCGCCAGCAGCCTTTACCCACAGGCGACGAACACCGGGGAGCTGTTTTTT

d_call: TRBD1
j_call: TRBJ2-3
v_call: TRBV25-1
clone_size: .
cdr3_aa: CASSDPGQGPPDTQYF
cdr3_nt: TGTGCCAGCAGTGATCCCGGACAGGGCCCGCCAGATACGCAGTATTTT

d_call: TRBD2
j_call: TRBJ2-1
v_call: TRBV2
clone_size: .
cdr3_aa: CASSHKAGGPSYNEQFF
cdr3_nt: TGTGCCAGCAGCCACAAAGCGGGGGGGCCCTCCTACAATGAGCAGTTCTTC

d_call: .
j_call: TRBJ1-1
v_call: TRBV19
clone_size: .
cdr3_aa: CASSIDSRGTEAFF
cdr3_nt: TGTGCCAGTAGTATAGATTCCCGGGGCACTGAAGCTTTCTTT

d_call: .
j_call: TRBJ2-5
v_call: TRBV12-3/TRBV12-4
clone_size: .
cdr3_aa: CASSRNQETQYF
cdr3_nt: TGTGCCAGCAGCCGTAATCAAGAGACCCAGTACTTC

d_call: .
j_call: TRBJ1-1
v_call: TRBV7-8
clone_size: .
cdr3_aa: CASSWGNTEAFF
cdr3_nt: TGTGCCAGCAGCTGGGGGAACACTGAAGCTTTCTTT

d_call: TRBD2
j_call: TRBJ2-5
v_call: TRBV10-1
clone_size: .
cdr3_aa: CASSQGLAGAKETQYF
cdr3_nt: TGCGCCAGCAGCCAAGGACTAGCGGGAGCTAAAGAGACCCAGTACTTC

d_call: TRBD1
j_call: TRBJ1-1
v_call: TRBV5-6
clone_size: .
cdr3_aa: CASSPPTGTGTEAFF
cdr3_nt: TGTGCCAGCAGCCCTCCGACAGGGACGGGCACTGAAGCTTTCTTT

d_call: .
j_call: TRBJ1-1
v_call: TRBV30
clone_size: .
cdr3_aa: CAWSRGGYTEAFF
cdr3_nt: TGTGCCTGGAGCAGGGGCGGGTACACTGAAGCTTTCTTT

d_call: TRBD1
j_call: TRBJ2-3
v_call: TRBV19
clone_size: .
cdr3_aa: CASSRWDRGADTQYF
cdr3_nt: TGTGCCAGTAGTAGGTGGGACAGGGGTGCAGATACGCAGTATTTT

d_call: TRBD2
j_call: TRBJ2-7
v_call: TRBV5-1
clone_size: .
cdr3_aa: CASSFQSSGGRLSNYEQYF
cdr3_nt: TGCGCCAGCAGCTTTCAGTCTAGCGGGGGCCGACTTTCAAACTACGAGCAGTACTTC

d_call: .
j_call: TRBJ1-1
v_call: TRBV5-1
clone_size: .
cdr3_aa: CASSEGWGTEAFF
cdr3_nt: TGCGCCAGCAGCGAGGGGTGGGGGACTGAAGCTTTCTTT

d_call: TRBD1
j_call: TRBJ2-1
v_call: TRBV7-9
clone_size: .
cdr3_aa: CASSLGTGKTYNEQFF
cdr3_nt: TGTGCCAGCAGCTTAGGGACAGGGAAAACCTACAATGAGCAGTTCTTC

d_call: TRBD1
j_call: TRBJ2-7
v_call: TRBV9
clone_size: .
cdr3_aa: CASSRRGQNSYEQYF
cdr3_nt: TGTGCCAGCAGCCGTCGGGGACAGAACTCCTACGAGCAGTACTTC

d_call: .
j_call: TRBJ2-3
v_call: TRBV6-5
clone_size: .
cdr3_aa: CASSYGGWSDTQYF
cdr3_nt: TGTGCCAGCAGTTACGGCGGGTGGTCAGATACGCAGTATTTT

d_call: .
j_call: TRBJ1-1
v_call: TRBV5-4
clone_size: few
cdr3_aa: CASSLVSQGDDTEAFF
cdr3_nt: TGTGCCAGCAGCTTGGTCTCACAGGGTGATGACACTGAAGCTTTCTTT

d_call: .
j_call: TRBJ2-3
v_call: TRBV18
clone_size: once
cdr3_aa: CASSPLTLERSSTDTQYF
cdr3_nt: TGTGCCAGCTCACCCCTAACGCTGGAGCGATCTAGCACAGATACGCAGTATTTT

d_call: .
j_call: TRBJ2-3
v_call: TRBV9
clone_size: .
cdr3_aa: CASSVDGSSTDTQYF
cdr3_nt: TGTGCCAGCAGCGTCGACGGTTCTAGCACAGATACGCAGTATTTT

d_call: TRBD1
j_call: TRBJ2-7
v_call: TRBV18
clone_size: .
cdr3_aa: CASSPGQPIYEQYF
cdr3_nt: TGTGCCAGCTCCCCGGGACAGCCTATTTACGAGCAGTACTTC

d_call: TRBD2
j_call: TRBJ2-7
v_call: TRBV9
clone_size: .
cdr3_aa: CASSVGGGAEQYF
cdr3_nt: TGTGCCAGCAGCGTAGGCGGGGGGGCCGAGCAGTACTTC

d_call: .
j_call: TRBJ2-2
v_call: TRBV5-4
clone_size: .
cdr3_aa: CASSSPQGFTGELFF
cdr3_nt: TGTGCCAGCAGCTCCCCACAGGGATTCACCGGGGAGCTGTTTTTT

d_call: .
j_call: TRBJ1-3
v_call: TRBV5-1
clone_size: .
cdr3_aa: CASSLQGSGNTIYF
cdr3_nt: TGCGCCAGCAGTCTACAGGGTTCTGGAAACACCATATATTTT

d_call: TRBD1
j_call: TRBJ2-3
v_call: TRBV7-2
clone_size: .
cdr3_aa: CASSYNGQGTDTQYF
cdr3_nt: TGTGCCAGCAGCTACAACGGACAGGGCACAGATACGCAGTATTTT

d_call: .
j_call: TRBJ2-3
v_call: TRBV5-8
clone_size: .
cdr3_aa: CASSSGAGAAGDTQYF
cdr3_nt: TGTGCCAGCAGCTCGGGGGCCGGGGCCGCAGGAGATACGCAGTATTTT

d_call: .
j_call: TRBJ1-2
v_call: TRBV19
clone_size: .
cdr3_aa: CASSITTGLVFGYTF
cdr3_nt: TGTGCCAGTAGTATAACTACGGGACTAGTATTCGGCTACACCTTC

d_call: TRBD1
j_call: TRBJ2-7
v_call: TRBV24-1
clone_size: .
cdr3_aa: CATSDSPGTETYEQYF
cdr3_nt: TGTGCCACCAGTGATTCACCCGGGACAGAGACCTACGAGCAGTACTTC

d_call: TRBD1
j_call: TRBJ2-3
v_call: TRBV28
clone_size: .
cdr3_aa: CASTSQGADTQYF
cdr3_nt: TGTGCCAGCACCTCCCAGGGGGCAGATACGCAGTATTTT

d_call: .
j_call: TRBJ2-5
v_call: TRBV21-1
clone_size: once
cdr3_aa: CASTSEGGGGTQYF
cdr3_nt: TGTGCCAGCACCTCAGAGGGTGGGGGCGGGACCCAGTACTTC

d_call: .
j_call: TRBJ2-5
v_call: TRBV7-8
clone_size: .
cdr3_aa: CASSSWTDQETQYF
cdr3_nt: TGTGCCAGCAGCTCCTGGACGGATCAAGAGACCCAGTACTTC

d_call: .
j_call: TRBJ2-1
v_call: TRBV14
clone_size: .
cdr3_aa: CASSQDWGEQFF
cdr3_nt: TGTGCCAGCAGCCAAGATTGGGGTGAGCAGTTCTTC

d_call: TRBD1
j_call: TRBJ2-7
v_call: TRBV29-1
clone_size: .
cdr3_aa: CSVGQGPTYEQYF
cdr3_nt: TGCAGCGTGGGACAGGGGCCAACCTACGAGCAGTACTTC

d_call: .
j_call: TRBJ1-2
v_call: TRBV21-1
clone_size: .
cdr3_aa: CASSKPDRVSNYGYTF
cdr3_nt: TGTGCCAGCAGCAAACCGGACCGCGTCTCTAACTATGGCTACACCTTC

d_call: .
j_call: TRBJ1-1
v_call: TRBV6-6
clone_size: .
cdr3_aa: CASTLDRIWTEAFF
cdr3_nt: TGTGCCAGCACTCTAGACCGAATTTGGACTGAAGCTTTCTTT

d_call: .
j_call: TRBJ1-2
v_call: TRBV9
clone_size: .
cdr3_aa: CASSVDGVGAYGYTF
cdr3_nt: TGTGCCAGCAGCGTAGATGGGGTTGGGGCGTATGGCTACACCTTC

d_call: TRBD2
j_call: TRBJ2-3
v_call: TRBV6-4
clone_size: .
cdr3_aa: CASSTERGAQYF
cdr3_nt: TGTGCCAGCAGTACTGAGCGGGGGGCGCAGTATTTT

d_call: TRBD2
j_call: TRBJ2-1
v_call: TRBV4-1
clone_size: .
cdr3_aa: CASSQEGSGGLPRYNEQFF
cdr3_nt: TGCGCCAGCAGCCAAGAGGGTAGCGGGGGGCTCCCCCGCTACAATGAGCAGTTCTTC

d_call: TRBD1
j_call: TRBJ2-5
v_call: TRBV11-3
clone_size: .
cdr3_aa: CASSPGTGETQYF
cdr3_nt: TGTGCCAGCAGCCCCGGGACAGGAGAGACCCAGTACTTC

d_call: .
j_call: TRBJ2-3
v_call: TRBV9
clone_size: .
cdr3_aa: CASSVADTQYF
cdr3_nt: TGTGCCAGCAGCGTCGCAGATACGCAGTATTTT

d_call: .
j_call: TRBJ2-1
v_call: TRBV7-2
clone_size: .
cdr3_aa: CASSLAPGRSNEQFF
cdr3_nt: TGTGCCAGCAGCTTAGCCCCGGGACGATCCAATGAGCAGTTCTTC

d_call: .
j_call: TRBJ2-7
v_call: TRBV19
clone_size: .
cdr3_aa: CASSPQTGRAYEQYF
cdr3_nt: TGTGCCAGTAGTCCCCAGACAGGGAGGGCCTACGAGCAGTACTTC

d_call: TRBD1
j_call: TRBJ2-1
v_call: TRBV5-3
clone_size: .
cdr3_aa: CARSRTGYNEQFF
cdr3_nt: TGTGCCAGAAGTAGGACAGGCTACAATGAGCAGTTCTTC

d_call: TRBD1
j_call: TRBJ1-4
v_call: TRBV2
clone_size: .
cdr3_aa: CASSEEGAGLKKLFF
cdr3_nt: TGTGCCAGCAGTGAAGAGGGGGCAGGGTTGAAAAAACTGTTTTTT

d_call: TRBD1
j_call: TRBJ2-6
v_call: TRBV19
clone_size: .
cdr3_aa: CASSTGGRSGANVLTF
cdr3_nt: TGTGCCAGCTCGACAGGGGGCAGATCTGGGGCCAACGTCCTGACTTTC

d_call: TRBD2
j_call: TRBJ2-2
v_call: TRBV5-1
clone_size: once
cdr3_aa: CASSAGLASSGAGELFF
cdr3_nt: TGCGCCAGCAGCGCGGGACTAGCTTCCTCAGGGGCCGGGGAGCTGTTTTTT

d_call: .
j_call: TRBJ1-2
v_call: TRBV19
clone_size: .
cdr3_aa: CASMTGHGGYTF
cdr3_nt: TGTGCCAGTATGACGGGACACGGTGGCTACACCTTC

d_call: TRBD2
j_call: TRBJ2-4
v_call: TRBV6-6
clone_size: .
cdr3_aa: CASSYLAGGNIQYF
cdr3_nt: TGTGCCAGCAGTTACTTAGCGGGGGGAAACATTCAGTACTTC

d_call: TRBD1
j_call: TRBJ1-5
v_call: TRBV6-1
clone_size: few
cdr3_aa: CASSDGTGAQNQPQHF
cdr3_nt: TGTGCCAGCAGTGATGGGACAGGGGCTCAAAATCAGCCCCAGCATTTT